This record covers a single T cell receptor beta chain. Its antigen remains unidentified. Blood, whole and unfractionated, served as the source for total RNA extraction. Per the germline V gene, CDR1 is SGHVS and CDR2 is FQNEAQ. Trimming removed 6 bases from V and 2 bases from J; junction bases left unmatched: 23. There are 20 residues in the CDR3. Individual cDNA molecules had unique molecular identifiers attached to them by the library. Authors' data handling: Counts of TCRs in each sample centred on a median of around 96,000 and extended from around 25,000 to 690,000. TCRdb independently ran MiXCR on the 5' RACE reads; one entry per CDR3 protein. V and J calls and clone size were set by TCRdb, not the authors. The sample has about 140,000 distinct CDR3 sequences, 4.1% seen once. The source of the sample is a study of human T cells and chemical hapten exposure. Across the study: Slight differences in pooled library volume were the main source of varying TCR yields across samples. Notes on the study in general: DPC sensitization produced no change in TCRs with frequency above 1 in 1000.

This TCR was recovered from a female donor in good health. V usage is TRBV7-8 and J usage is TRBJ2-5; 8 bases are shared with TRBD2. The CDR3 sequence: CASRSSGFNVMGRVQETQYF. In DNA form, the CDR3 reads TGTGCCAGCAGGTCTAGCGGGTTCAACGTTATGGGTCGAGTACAAGAGACCCAGTACTTC.